This TCR beta chain was recovered during a study of T cell responses to AZD1222 COVID-19 vaccine. Study-level findings and limits: Vaccine-related CD4 TCRs covered spike, predominating at 160-218 and 743-854. Clonal diversity may have been underestimated in mostly white British donors.

About this clone itself: As yet, its antigen is unknown.

The length of the CDR3 is 17 residues. V gave up 5 bases and J gave up 0 bases; unmatched junction bases: 8. Germline loops: CDR1 LGHDT, CDR2 YNNKEL (reference sequence). Generated by immunoSEQ multiplex PCR, the TCRdb table keeps only in-frame clones and is missing some. The data show 80,000 or so clones, around 90% seen once. This receptor was identified in an adult in good health. This sequence joins TRBV3-1 (or the pseudogene TRBV3-2) and TRBJ1-2; 11 bases match TRBD1. The sample consisted of peripheral blood, taken on day 0 of AZD1222 vaccination. The CDR3 nucleotides read TGTGCCAGCAGCGACAAGGACAGGGGGCAGGCTAACTATGGCTACACCTTC. The encoded protein is CASSDKDRGQANYGYTF.